These 28 T cell receptor beta chains originate from one sample sequenced in a study of metastatic and nonmetastatic thyroid tumors (dated by TCRdb to the early 2020s). Library method: PCR. Sequenced using an Illumina HiSeq 4000. TCRdb reworked the public reads: Q25 trimming with fastp, MiXCR clone assembly, productive beta chains retained. The sample yields tens of thousands of clones; approximately 24% were counted once. About 14% of the sample belongs to the ten largest clones. No patient had received any treatment before thyroid surgery. Input material: tumor tissue. These receptors came from a female donor with papillary thyroid cancer or a benign thyroid nodule (not recorded which). Some clones in this sample may be carry-over from other donors' samples.

The J gene is TRBJ1-3, the V gene TRBV5-1; D gene unclear. This CDR3 is 12 amino acids long. V lost 1 base and J lost 4, with 3 bases in between. Germline lookup yields CDR1 SGHRS and CDR2 YFSETQ. CDR3 nucleotide sequence: TGCGCCAGCAGCTTGACCGGAAACACCATATATTTT. Amino acid sequence: CASSLTGNTIYF.

Comment on this clone: The missing conserved phenylalanine or tryptophan at the end of this CDR3 makes a read error likely. The chain couples TRBV28 to TRBJ1-3; D possibly corresponds to TRBD1 (5 bases). This CDR3 is 14 amino acids long. The germline V gene encodes CDR1 MDHEN and CDR2 SYDVKM. Trimming cost V 5 bases and J 11 bases, with 19 bases left between them. As DNA, the CDR3 is TGTGCCAGCAGTGCCCCGGGACTCCAAAGCGCCATATATCTT. Protein sequence: CASSAPGLQSAIYL.

This clone was counted a single time. The V call is TRBV7-8, the J call TRBJ1-6; 9 bases fit TRBD1. V gave up 10 bases and J gave up 7 bases; unmatched junction bases: 8. This CDR3 spans 14 amino acids. Germline V gene data show CDR1 as SGHVS and CDR2 as FQNEAQ. CDR3 DNA sequence: TGTGCCATCAACAGAGACAGGGGGAATTCACCCCTCCACTTT. Amino acids: CAINRDRGNSPLHF.

This clone was counted only a few times. This chain's CDR3 is CASTLGGGWQPQHF. The CDR3 DNA reads as TGTGCCAGCACTCTGGGAGGGGGCTGGCAGCCCCAGCATTTT. The chain is built from TRBV6-1 and TRBJ1-5; 7 bases are a match to TRBD1. There are 14 residues in the CDR3. V lost 7 bases to trimming and J lost 7 bases; unmatched junction nucleotides: 10. Per the germline V gene, CDR1 is MNHNS and CDR2 is SASEGT.

This clone was recorded at least ten times. The sample carries other DNA sequences with the same CDR3. CDR3 sequence: CASSLFGQRAFF. The CDR3 region has the DNA TGTGCCAGCAGCTTATTTGGTCAGAGAGCTTTCTTT. V is TRBV7-8 and J is TRBJ1-1; D is undetermined. The CDR3 runs 12 residues. Germline V gene data show CDR1 as SGHVS and CDR2 as FQNEAQ. Trimming took off 2 bases at V and 10 bases at J, with 11 bases between the two ends.

In this sample, this clone turned up many times. The chain recombines TRBV15 with TRBJ1-1; a possible D gene is TRBD1 (5 bases). Trimming took off 7 bases at V and 3 bases at J, with 12 bases between the two ends. There are 13 residues in the CDR3. Germline-derived CDR1 and CDR2 are LNHNV and YYDKDF (reference sequence). The CDR3 region is CATNERGDTEAFF. The CDR3 nucleotides read TGTGCCACCAACGAAAGGGGAGACACTGAAGCTTTCTTT.

This clone was seen at least ten times. The genes are TRBV3-1 and TRBJ2-3; possible D gene TRBD2, 6 bases. Germline V CDR1 and CDR2: LGHDT, YNNKEL (reference sequence). The CDR3 covers 15 residues. V was cut by 6 bases and J by 0 bases, with 13 bases left in between. In nucleotides, the CDR3 is TGTGCCAGCAGTCCTACTAGCACTAGCACAGATACGCAGTATTTT. This translates into CASSPTSTSTDTQYF.

This clone has a count of ten or more. This specimen includes other DNA sequences encoding the same CDR3. This sequence joins TRBV2 and TRBJ2-3; D remains unclear. CDR3 size: 12 residues. Germline CDR1 SNHLY, CDR2 FYNNEI. V shed 3 bases and J shed 6 bases, with 7 bases lying between them. CDR3 protein: CASSEGSDTQYF. In DNA, the CDR3 is TGTGCCAGCAGTGAGGGTTCTGATACGCAGTATTTT.

The DNA for the CDR3 is TGTGCCAGCAGCTTCACACTAGCGGGAAAAGAGACCCAGTACTTC. It yields the protein CASSFTLAGKETQYF. The chain links TRBV5-6 to TRBJ2-5, with 10 bases matching TRBD2. The CDR3 is 15 amino acids. With V trimmed by 2 bases and J by 3 bases, 4 bases remained unmatched. Germline V CDR1 and CDR2: SGHDT, YYEEEE.

There are many counts of this clone. The chain links TRBV5-5 to TRBJ1-5; D remains unclear. The CDR3 is 15 residues long. CDR1 is SGHKS and CDR2 is YYEKEE in the germline V gene (reference sequence). Trimming removed 3 bases from V and 0 bases from J, with 10 bases in between. The CDR3 bases are TGTGCCAGCAGCTCCGACGGTAATAGCAATCAGCCCCAGCATTTT. Residues: CASSSDGNSNQPQHF. Drawing the rest from reference TRBV5-5 and TRBJ1-5, the complete variable domain is DAGVTQSPTHLIKTRGQQVTLRCSPISGHKSVSWYQQVLGQGPQFIFQYYEKEERGRGNFPDRFSARQFPNYSSELNVNALLLGDSALYLCASSSDGNSNQPQHFGDGTRLSIL.

This clone was detected a few times. The rearrangement links TRBV28 to TRBJ2-7; D is unclear. CDR3 size: 14 residues. V gave up 2 bases and J gave up 2 bases, with 10 bases separating them. The germline V gene has CDR1 MDHEN and CDR2 SYDVKM. CDR3 amino acids: CASSLPLGPYEQYF. The DNA for the CDR3 is TGTGCCAGCAGTTTACCTCTAGGACCCTACGAGCAGTACTTC.

In regard to this clone: Possible read error: a much larger clone is one base away. The identical CDR3 is also encoded by other nucleotide sequences in the sample. The chain combines TRBV28 with TRBJ2-7, with 7 positions matching TRBD2. CDR1 is MDHEN and CDR2 is SYDVKM in the germline V gene. The CDR3 loop spans 14 amino acids. This chain's CDR3 is CASSPVAGAYGQYF. CDR3 bases: TGTGCCAGCAGTCCTGTAGCGGGTGCCTACGGGCAGTACTTC.

At least ten counts were recorded for this clone. J is TRBJ2-1 and V is TRBV7-2, with 8 nucleotides matching TRBD2. V was pared by 6 bases and J by 6 bases, with 7 bases of the junction left unmatched. The CDR3 runs to 14 residues. The V gene's germline CDR1 is SGHTA and CDR2 FQGNSA. In DNA, the CDR3 is TGTGCCAGCAGGACGGGGGGGCAAGGCAATGAGCAGTTCTTC. Translation: CASRTGGQGNEQFF. Complete variable domain (other parts from reference TRBV7-2 and TRBJ2-1): GAGVSQSPSNKVTEKGKDVELRCDPISGHTALYWYRQSLGQGLEFLIYFQGNSAPDKSGLPSDRFSAERTGGSVSTLTIQRTQQEDSAVYLCASRTGGQGNEQFFGPGTRLTVL.

This clone was recorded many times. This chain joins TRBV7-8 and TRBJ2-5; D is possibly TRBD2 (7 bases). The CDR3 spans 16 residues. The germline V gene encodes CDR1 SGHVS and CDR2 FQNEAQ. The ends were cut back, 3 bases at V and 2 bases at J, with 16 bases in the middle. The CDR3 DNA follows: TGTGCCAGCAGCTTTAAGGGGGGGCTAGGGCAAGAGACCCAGTACTTC. Translation gives CASSFKGGLGQETQYF.

Ten or more counts support this clone. This sequence joins TRBV29-1 and TRBJ1-3; perhaps TRBD1 as D (6 bases). Germline CDR1 SQVTM, CDR2 ANQGSEA. This CDR3 is 13 amino acids long. Trimming pared 6 bases from V and 4 bases from J, leaving 13 bases between. CDR3 sequence reads: CSVVDRGGNTIYF. The CDR3 DNA reads TGCAGCGTCGTGGACAGAGGAGGAAACACCATATATTTT.

The sample holds a few counts of this clone. Germline and junction disagree at one end, which may indicate a read error. The chain couples TRBV6-1 to TRBJ2-3, with TRBD1 identical over 9 bases. This CDR3 is built from 14 residues. Germline V CDR1 and CDR2: MNHNS, SASEGT. The CDR3 coding sequence is TGTACCAGCAGTGTTGGACAGGGGACACATACGCAGTATTTT. It encodes CTSSVGQGTHTQYF.

The V gene is TRBV4-1, the J gene TRBJ2-3; possibly TRBD1 for D (6 bases). The CDR3 is made up of 15 amino acids. V lost 1 base, J lost 2 bases, and 10 bases lay in between. From germline, CDR1 is MGHRA and CDR2 YSYEKL. CDR3 DNA: TGCGCCAGCAGCCAAGTTTGGACAGCCACAGATACGCAGTATTTT. Amino acids: CASSQVWTATDTQYF.

V is TRBV28 and J is TRBJ1-1, with D possibly TRBD1 on 6 matching bases. Per germline, CDR1 MDHEN and CDR2 SYDVKM. V lost 3 bases, J lost 6 bases, and 14 bases lay in between. The CDR3 is made up of 14 amino acids. The DNA of the CDR3 is TGTGCCAGCAGTTTCGGGGGGGCGCGAGCTGAAGCTTTCTTT. Its translation is CASSFGGARAEAFF.

As regards this clone: Sequence at one end of the junction differs from germline and may be a read error. The chain is built from TRBV3-1 and TRBJ2-5; weak D call: TRBD2 (6 bases). There are 15 residues in the CDR3. Looked up from germline, CDR1 is LGHDT and CDR2 is YNNKEL (reference sequence). The chain's CDR3 is CARSQGMGGRETQYF. DNA of the CDR3: TGTGCCAGAAGCCAGGGAATGGGGGGAAGGGAGACCCAGTACTTC.

By share of the sample, this clone is medium-sized. The chain recombines TRBV2 with TRBJ2-5, with D unresolved. Trimming shortened V by 4 bases and J by 6 bases, and 12 bases separated the two germline ends. The CDR3 is 13 amino acids. Germline V gives CDR1 SNHLY, CDR2 FYNNEI. The CDR3 DNA is TGTGCCAGCAGTGGCCGGTCCGGTCAGACCCAGTACTTC. It codes for CASSGRSGQTQYF.

This clone was observed a handful of times. The genes are TRBV2 and TRBJ2-3, with 12 bases fitting TRBD2. This CDR3 has 14 amino acids. Germline trimming cut 8 bases from V and 2 bases from J; bases unmatched to any gene: 2. From germline, CDR1 is SNHLY and CDR2 FYNNEI. The CDR3 bases are TGTGCCAGCGGACTAGCGGGAACCACAGATACGCAGTATTTT. Protein sequence: CASGLAGTTDTQYF.

Ten or more counts support this clone. The V call is TRBV5-1, the J call TRBJ2-7, with 11 bases aligning to TRBD2. Germline loops: CDR1 SGHRS, CDR2 YFSETQ. This CDR3 has 15 residues. V gave up 4 bases and J gave up 4 bases; unmatched junction bases: 7. The CDR3 DNA reads as TGCGCCAGCAGCCCGACTAGCGGGATAACATACGAGCAGTACTTC. As protein: CASSPTSGITYEQYF. Variable domain in full (rest from reference TRBV5-1 and TRBJ2-7): KAGVTQTPRYLIKTRGQQVTLSCSPISGHRSVSWYQQTPGQGLQFLFEYFSETQRNKGNFPGRFSGRQFSNSRSEMNVSTLELGDSALYLCASSPTSGITYEQYFGPGTRLTVT.

This clone turned up a few times. The genes are TRBV28 and TRBJ2-1; TRBD2 might be the D (5 bases). The germline gives CDR1 MDHEN, CDR2 SYDVKM. The CDR3 has 14 residues. V gave up 10 bases and J gave up 9 bases, with 22 bases separating them. This CDR3 reads CATREDLAIAEQFF. As DNA, the CDR3 is TGTGCCACCAGAGAGGATCTAGCTATTGCTGAGCAGTTCTTC.

The table lists this clone with many counts. This chain joins TRBV10-1 and TRBJ1-2, with TRBD1 as a possible D gene (6 bases). Per the germline V gene, CDR1 is WNHNN and CDR2 is SYGVQD (reference sequence). V was pared by 3 bases and J by 4 bases, with 12 bases between. This CDR3 contains 14 residues. The DNA of the CDR3 is TGCGCCAGCAGTGAAGCAGGGGTTGGCTATGGCTACACCTTC. Translation: CASSEAGVGYGYTF.

This clone has just a few counts. The gene calls are TRBV3-1 and TRBJ1-2; TRBD1 agrees at 8 bases. Germline loops: CDR1 LGHDT, CDR2 YNNKEL (reference sequence). This CDR3 is 13 amino acids long. V lost 0 bases to trimming and J lost 7 bases; unmatched junction nucleotides: 1. The CDR3 DNA is TGTGCCAGCAGCCAAGAGGACAGGGCTGGCTACACCTTC. Amino acids: CASSQEDRAGYTF.

The chain couples TRBV20-1 to TRBJ2-6, with D perhaps TRBD1 (5 bases). Germline V gene data show CDR1 as DFQATT and CDR2 as SNEGSKA (reference sequence). The CDR3 contains 15 residues. The ends were cut back, 1 base at V and 0 bases at J, with 7 bases in the middle. The CDR3 sequence is CSARAQGSGANVLTF. For the CDR3, the DNA is TGCAGTGCTAGAGCGCAGGGCTCTGGGGCCAACGTCCTGACTTTC.

This clone was observed many times. This chain uses TRBV12-3 or TRBV12-4 with TRBJ1-4; D might be TRBD1 (5 bases). V lost 3 bases and J 8 bases, leaving 10 bases between the germline ends. The CDR3 has 13 amino acids. The CDR3 nucleotides read TGTGCCAGCAGTTTTGGGGGGGACGAAAAACTGTTTTTT. Its translation is CASSFGGDEKLFF.

This chain uses TRBV12-3 or TRBV12-4 with TRBJ1-1; 8 positions match TRBD1. V lost 3 bases, J lost 10 bases, and 4 bases stayed unmatched. The CDR3 length is 12 residues. CDR3 nucleotides: TGTGCCAGCAGTTTCTACAGGGGGTTAGCTTTCTTT. It specifies CASSFYRGLAFF.